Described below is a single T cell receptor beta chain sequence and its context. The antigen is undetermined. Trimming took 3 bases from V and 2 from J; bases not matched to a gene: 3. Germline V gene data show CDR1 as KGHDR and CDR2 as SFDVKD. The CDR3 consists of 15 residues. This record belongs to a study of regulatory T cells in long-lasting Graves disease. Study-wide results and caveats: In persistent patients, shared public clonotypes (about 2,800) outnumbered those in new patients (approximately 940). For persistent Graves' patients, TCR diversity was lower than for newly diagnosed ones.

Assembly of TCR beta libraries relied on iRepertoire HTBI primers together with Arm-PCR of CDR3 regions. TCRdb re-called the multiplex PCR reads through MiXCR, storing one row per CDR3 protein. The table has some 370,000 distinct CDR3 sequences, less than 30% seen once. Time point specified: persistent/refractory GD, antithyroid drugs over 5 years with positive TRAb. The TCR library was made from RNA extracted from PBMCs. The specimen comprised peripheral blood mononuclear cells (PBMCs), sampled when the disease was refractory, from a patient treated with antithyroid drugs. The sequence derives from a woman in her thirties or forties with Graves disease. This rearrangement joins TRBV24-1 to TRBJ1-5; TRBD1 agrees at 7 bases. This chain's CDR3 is CATSDEGAGNQPQHF. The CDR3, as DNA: TGTGCCACCAGTGATGAGGGGGCAGGCAATCAGCCCCAGCATTTT.